This T cell receptor (beta chain) was sequenced for a study of cytomegalovirus exposure and HLA in healthy donors. Whole-study context: Among roughly 180 million T cells, an earlier analysis found roughly 100 million unique TCR beta sequences. General observations from the study: In an earlier analysis, in 540 or so donors, most V segments appeared productive either ~87% or ~30% of the time. Available immune exposure information was restricted to CMV serostatus only.

Germline assignment: CDR1 MNHEY and CDR2 SVGAGI. The CDR3 contains 15 residues. V gave up 0 bases and J gave up 11 bases; unmatched junction bases: 12. This clone was counted between two and nine times. Its antigen is as yet unknown. Primers: 60 Vbeta forward and 13 Jbeta reverse. Data came from immunoSEQ multiplex PCR; TCRdb stores just in-frame clones and leaves some out. The sample has approximately 180,000 clones; less than 90% are singletons. Specimen: PBMCs. The J gene is TRBJ2-5, the V gene TRBV6-5; 7 bases align to TRBD1. The receptor comes from a girl in the first two years of life in good health and CMV-seronegative. The CDR3 DNA reads TGTGCCAGCAGTTACTCGCGTGAGACCCAGGGGGAGCAGTACTTC. Protein: CASSYSRETQGEQYF.